The source of this TCR beta chain is a study of blood T cell repertoires in COVID-19. The CDR3 is 14 amino acids. CDR1 LNHDA and CDR2 SQIVND come from the germline V gene (reference sequence). V shed 7 bases and J shed 0 bases, with 9 bases lying between them. Clones were sequenced by immunoSEQ multiplex PCR, and TCRdb holds only the in-frame ones, with some missing. Of hundreds of thousands of clones in the sample, 86% were seen once. This sequence originates from a woman aged 40 to 49 with acute COVID-19. The sample was PBMCs or T cells enriched from blood (not recorded which). V and J are TRBV19 and TRBJ1-4; D unresolved. CDR3 region: CASTTTTTNEKLFF. The CDR3 DNA follows: TGTGCCAGTACCACGACTACAACTAATGAAAAACTGTTTTTT.